This T cell receptor (beta chain) emerged from a study of blood T cell repertoires in COVID-19. Original handling: Estimates of nucleated cell counts were drawn from the amplification of reference gene primers. Clones were sequenced by immunoSEQ multiplex PCR, and TCRdb holds only the in-frame ones, with some missing. The D gene and trimming were derived from the DNA, and the V and J assignments and clone size from that table. The table shows some 170,000 clones, with around 85% occurring only once. Sequencing was carried out using PBMCs or T cells enriched from blood (not recorded which). The sequence derives from a man in his forties or fifties who had recovered from COVID-19.

CDR3 DNA sequence: TGCGCCAGCAGCCGCTCGGGGACTTCTGGGGCCAACGTCCTGACTTTC. Residues: CASSRSGTSGANVLTF. The V gene is TRBV5-1, the J gene TRBJ2-6; perhaps TRBD2 as D (6 bases). Per the germline V gene, CDR1 is SGHRS and CDR2 is YFSETQ. This CDR3 has 16 amino acids. With 4 bases removed from V and 1 base from J, the gap between germline ends came to 12 bases. Filled out from reference TRBV5-1 and TRBJ2-6, the complete variable domain reads KAGVTQTPRYLIKTRGQQVTLSCSPISGHRSVSWYQQTPGQGLQFLFEYFSETQRNKGNFPGRFSGRQFSNSRSEMNVSTLELGDSALYLCASSRSGTSGANVLTFGAGSRLTVL.